This T cell receptor beta chain was sequenced during a study of beta chain features in type 1 diabetes. At the level of the study: Healthy donors resembled patients in age, gender and cell yields.

Of the isolated RNA, all was reverse transcribed, and so the sequenced material was expressed TCRB transcripts. Naive, central memory and regulatory T cell samples yielded around 3.9 million reads on average. Only in-frame clones appear in the TCRdb table, and some are missing; sequencing was by immunoSEQ multiplex PCR. The data contain roughly 340,000 clones, 13% of them seen just once; the ten biggest clones take up roughly 0.015%. Germline V lookup: CDR1 KGHSH, CDR2 LQKENI. The CDR3 covers 20 residues. V gave up 3 bases and J gave up 0 bases; unmatched junction bases: 13. Study-wide results and caveats: Across patients, naive, central memory and Treg TCRB repertoires exhibited apparently greater similarity than was observed across healthy donors. Possibly, sequencing cDNA over-represented cells that had high TCR expression levels. Among all four CD4+ subsets, Type 1 diabetes patients had TCRB CDR3s that were moderately but significantly shorter.

This clone has more than one count but fewer than ten. The antigen is not known. Sample: naive CD4+ T cells from blood. The chain links TRBV18 to TRBJ2-2, with 10 bases matching TRBD1. This clonotype originated in a young woman with type 1 diabetes. The CDR3 loop is CASSPFRDRGNPTNTGELFF. DNA of the CDR3: TGTGCCAGCTCACCTTTCCGGGACAGGGGAAACCCAACGAACACCGGGGAGCTGTTTTTT. Full variable domain (outside the CDR3, taken from reference TRBV18 and TRBJ2-2): NAGVMQNPRHLVRRRGQEARLRCSPMKGHSHVYWYRQLPEEGLKFMVYLQKENIIDESGMPKERFSAEFPKEGPSILRIQQVVRGDSAAYFCASSPFRDRGNPTNTGELFFGEGSRLTVL.